This TCR beta chain originates from a study of prognosis after radiotherapy for stage I lung cancer. Looking at the study overall: Enrolled patients had stage I non-small cell lung cancer and entered the cohort between April 2018 and 2019. Deemed medically inoperable were all patients with non-small cell lung cancer.

The V gene's germline CDR1 is LGHDT and CDR2 YNNKEL (reference sequence). V was trimmed by 4 bases and J by 6 bases, leaving 15 bases between them. This CDR3 has 14 amino acids. Overall study findings and caveats: Reportedly, TRBV and TRBJ gene usage varied with metastasis presence. Lower post-radiation Shannon entropy was seen in patients who went on to develop distant metastases.

In this sample, this clonotype turned up many times. Its antigen is unidentified. Two-round multiplex PCR, the amplification method, yielded TCR beta CDR3 from genomic DNA. It was primers specific to each TRBV and TRBJ gene that first-round PCR used. Via MiXCR, TCRdb re-called the multiplex PCR reads, giving one row per CDR3 protein. The sample lists about 22,000 distinct CDR3 sequences, more than 40% occurring once. The rearrangement links TRBV3-1 to TRBJ1-2, with D tentatively TRBD1 (5 bases). Sequenced here: PBMCs, sampled before or after stereotactic body radiation therapy (not recorded which). The clonotype was recovered from a donor over 45 with non-small cell lung cancer. The CDR3 spells CASSPTPGPNGYTF. The CDR3 bases are TGTGCCAGCAGCCCTACTCCGGGACCCAATGGCTACACCTTC. The complete variable domain, with remaining parts taken from reference TRBV3-1 and TRBJ1-2, reads DTAVSQTPKYLVTQMGNDKSIKCEQNLGHDTMYWYKQDSKKFLKIMFSYNNKELIINETVPNRFSPKSPDKAHLNLHINSLELGDSAVYFCASSPTPGPNGYTFGSGTRLTVV.